Described below is a single T cell receptor beta chain sequence and its context. The antigen is undetermined. The sample originates from a study of post-analysis software for immune sequencing data. Overall study context: Relapsing-remitting, secondary progressive and progressive-relapsing courses of multiple sclerosis were included. Study-wide results and caveats: Significantly lower normalized Chao1 diversity was seen in multiple sclerosis patients than in controls. The five TRBV segments detected at higher frequency in patients than in controls included TRBV5-6, TRBV5-1 and TRBV20-1.

Included in the TCR beta cDNA libraries were unique molecular identifiers. Some 500,000 cDNA molecules were obtained per 1 to 10 million input T cells. TCRdb ran MiXCR on the PCR reads and lists one entry per CDR3 protein. The data show roughly 800,000 distinct CDR3 sequences, with 40% to 55% seen just once and approximately 4.4% held by the top ten. The CDR3 sequence is 14 residues long. The V gene lost 5 bases and the J gene lost 1 base, with 14 bases spanning the gap. Germline lookup yields CDR1 DFQATT and CDR2 SNEGSKA (reference sequence). The chain recombines TRBV20-1 with TRBJ2-5; no reliable D call. The sequencing sample was made of blood. This sequence originates from a girl between 10 and 17 years old with multiple sclerosis. The DNA for the CDR3 is TGCAGTGCTGCCTCGCACAGAGTCCAAGAGACCCAGTACTTC. As protein: CSAASHRVQETQYF.